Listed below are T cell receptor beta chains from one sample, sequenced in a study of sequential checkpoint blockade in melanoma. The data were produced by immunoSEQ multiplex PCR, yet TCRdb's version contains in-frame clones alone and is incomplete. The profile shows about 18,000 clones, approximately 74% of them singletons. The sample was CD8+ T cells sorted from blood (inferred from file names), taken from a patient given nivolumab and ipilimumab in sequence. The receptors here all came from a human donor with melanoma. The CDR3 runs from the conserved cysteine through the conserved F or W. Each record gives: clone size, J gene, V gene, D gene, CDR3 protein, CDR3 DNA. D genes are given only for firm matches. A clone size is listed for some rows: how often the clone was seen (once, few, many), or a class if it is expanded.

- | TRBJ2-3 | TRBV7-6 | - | CASSFPGLGTDTQYF | TGTGCCAGCAGCTTCCCGGGACTGGGCACAGATACGCAGTATTTT
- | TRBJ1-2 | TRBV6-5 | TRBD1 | CARLTGGACFHGYTF | TGTGCCAGATTAACAGGGGGCGCGTGTTTTCATGGCTACACCTTC
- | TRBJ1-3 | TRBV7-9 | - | CASSGRGTESSGNTIYF | TGTGCCAGCAGCGGAAGGGGCACGGAGAGCTCTGGAAACACCATATATTTT
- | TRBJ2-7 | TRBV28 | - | CASSFPSEQYF | TGTGCCAGCAGTTTCCCCTCCGAGCAGTACTTC
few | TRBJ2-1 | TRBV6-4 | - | CASSETEYNEQFF | TGTGCCAGCAGTGAAACAGAATACAATGAGCAGTTCTTC
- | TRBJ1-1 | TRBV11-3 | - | CASSSTVGTTPFF | TGTGCCAGCAGCAGTACCGTCGGGACTACACCTTTCTTT
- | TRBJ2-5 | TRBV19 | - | CASSIVNLGGQETQYF | TGTGCCAGTAGTATAGTGAACCTAGGAGGGCAAGAGACCCAGTACTTC
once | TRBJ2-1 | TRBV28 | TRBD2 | CASSFSGSIGEQFF | TGTGCCAGCAGTTTTAGCGGGAGCATCGGTGAGCAGTTCTTC
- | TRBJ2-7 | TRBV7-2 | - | CASSFPSYEQYF | TGTGCCAGCAGCTTTCCATCCTACGAGCAGTACTTC
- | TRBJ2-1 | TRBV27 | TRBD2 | CASSLYSGRAYNEQFF | TGTGCCAGCAGTTTATATAGCGGGAGGGCCTACAATGAGCAGTTCTTC
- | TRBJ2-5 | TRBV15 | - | CATSRGQGRLDQETQYF | TGTGCCACCAGCAGAGGTCAGGGGAGATTGGACCAAGAGACCCAGTACTTC
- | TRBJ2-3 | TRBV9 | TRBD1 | CASSETGTGSLDTQYF | TGTGCCAGCAGCGAAACCGGGACAGGTTCGCTGGATACGCAGTATTTT
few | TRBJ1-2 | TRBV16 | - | CASSQIVGYGYTF | TGTGCCAGCAGCCAAATAGTCGGCTATGGCTACACCTTC
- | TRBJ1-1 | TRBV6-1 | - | CASSERQENTEAFF | TGTGCCAGCAGTGAACGCCAGGAGAACACTGAAGCTTTCTTT
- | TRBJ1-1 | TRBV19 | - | CASSIGQVFGTEAFF | TGTGCCAGTAGTATTGGTCAGGTTTTTGGCACTGAAGCTTTCTTT
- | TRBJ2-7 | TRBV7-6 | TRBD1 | CASSISGTGYEQYF | TGTGCCAGCAGCATCTCCGGGACAGGCTACGAGCAGTACTTC